This T cell receptor beta chain was identified in a study of Ad26.COV2.S vaccination and SARS-CoV-2 variants. Study summary: The Ad26.COV2.S arm of the COV1001 trial was where the donor was placed. Overall study findings and caveats: People given the vaccine had a wider spike-specific TCR breadth than placebo recipients did. Researchers cautioned that TCR breadth and depth analyses may have underestimated total T cell responses.

This table comes from immunoSEQ multiplex PCR, and its TCRdb copy is limited to in-frame clones, with some not included. The top ten clones hold about 2.1% of a sample with some 340,000 clones, roughly 80% of them seen once. Details on this clone: Antigen specificity is unknown.

The CDR3 loop spans 22 amino acids. CDR1 is PRHDT and CDR2 is FYEKMQ in the germline V gene (reference sequence). Losses at the gene ends were 3 bases for V and 5 bases for J; bases not matched to a gene: 24. Treatment here: around 19 received Ad26.COV2.S at low or high dose, single or two shots; about 5 received placebo; per-sample allocation not given. After the first vaccine or placebo injection, samples were drawn on day 63. The source is a person between 18 and 60 years old who received the Ad26.COV2.S COVID-19 vaccine or a placebo. V and J are TRBV13 and TRBJ2-1; TRBD2 matches 11 bases. The sequences come from peripheral blood, collected in a trial of Ad26.COV2.S vaccine versus placebo. The CDR3 sequence: CASSLWTGNGNWASGGNNEQFF. CDR3 nucleotides: TGTGCCAGCAGCTTGTGGACAGGGAACGGTAATTGGGCTAGCGGGGGGAACAATGAGCAGTTCTTC.